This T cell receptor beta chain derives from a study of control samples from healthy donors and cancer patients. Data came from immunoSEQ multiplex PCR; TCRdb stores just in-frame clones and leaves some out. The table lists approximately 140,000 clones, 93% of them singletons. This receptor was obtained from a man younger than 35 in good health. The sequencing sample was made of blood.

CDR3 amino acids: CASSLSAGTANTEAFF. CDR3 DNA sequence: TGTGCCAGCAGTTTATCGGCGGGCACCGCGAACACTGAAGCTTTCTTT. This chain connects TRBV27 to TRBJ1-1; D gene unclear. The CDR3 extends over 16 amino acids. The germline CDR1 and CDR2 sequences are MNHEY and SMNVEV (reference sequence). The V gene lost 0 bases and the J gene lost 1 base, with 12 bases spanning the gap.